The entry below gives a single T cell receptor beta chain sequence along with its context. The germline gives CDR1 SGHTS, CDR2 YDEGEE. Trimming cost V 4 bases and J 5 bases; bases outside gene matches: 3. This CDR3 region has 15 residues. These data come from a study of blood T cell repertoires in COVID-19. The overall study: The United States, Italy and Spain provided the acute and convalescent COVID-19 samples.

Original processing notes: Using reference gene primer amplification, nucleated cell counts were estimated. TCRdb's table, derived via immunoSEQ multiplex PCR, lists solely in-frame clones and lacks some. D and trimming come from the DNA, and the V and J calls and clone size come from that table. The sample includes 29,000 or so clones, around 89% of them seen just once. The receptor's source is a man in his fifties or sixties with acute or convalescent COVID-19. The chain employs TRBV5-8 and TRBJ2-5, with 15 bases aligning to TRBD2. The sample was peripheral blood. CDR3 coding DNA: TGTGCCAGCAGCCAGGGACTAGCGGGAGGTGAGACCCAGTACTTC. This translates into CASSQGLAGGETQYF.